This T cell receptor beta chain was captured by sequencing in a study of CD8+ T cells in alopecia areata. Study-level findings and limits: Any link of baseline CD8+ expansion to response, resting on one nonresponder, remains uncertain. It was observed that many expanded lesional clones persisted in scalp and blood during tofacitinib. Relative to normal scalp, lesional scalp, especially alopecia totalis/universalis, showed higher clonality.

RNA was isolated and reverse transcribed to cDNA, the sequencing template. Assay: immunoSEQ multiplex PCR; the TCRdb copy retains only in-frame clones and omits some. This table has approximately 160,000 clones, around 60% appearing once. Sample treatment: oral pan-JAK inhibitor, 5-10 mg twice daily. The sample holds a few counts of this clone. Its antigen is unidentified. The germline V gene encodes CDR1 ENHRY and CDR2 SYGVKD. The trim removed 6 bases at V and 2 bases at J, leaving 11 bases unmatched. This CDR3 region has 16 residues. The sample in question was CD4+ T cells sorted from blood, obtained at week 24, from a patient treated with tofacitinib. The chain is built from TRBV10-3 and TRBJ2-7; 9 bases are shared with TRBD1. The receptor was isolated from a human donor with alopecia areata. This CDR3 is CAIRPGTGNVAYEQYF. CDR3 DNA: TGTGCCATCAGACCCGGGACAGGGAACGTCGCCTACGAGCAGTACTTC.